This T cell receptor beta chain emerged from a study of blood T cell repertoires in COVID-19. Authors' methods: It was from reference gene primer amplification that nucleated cell counts were estimated. Data came from immunoSEQ multiplex PCR; TCRdb stores just in-frame clones and leaves some out. V and J calls plus clone size are reproduced from that table; the DNA served to infer D and trimming. The repertoire holds approximately 210,000 clones, with more than 70% as singletons. Germline V gene sequence: CDR1 MNHEY, CDR2 SMNVEV (reference sequence). The CDR3 is made up of 14 amino acids. V lost 3 bases and J 1 base, leaving 9 bases between the germline ends.

The source material was PBMCs or T cells enriched from blood (not recorded which). This sequence was found in a man younger than 40 with acute COVID-19. The rearrangement uses TRBV27 and TRBJ1-1; maybe TRBD1 (5 bases). As DNA, the CDR3 is TGTGCCAGCAGTTTCGCGACAGCGAACACTGAAGCTTTCTTT. Its translation is CASSFATANTEAFF.